This T cell receptor (beta chain) was identified in a study of blood T cell repertoires in COVID-19. The overall study: Sources were T cells, B-cell-depleted T cells, or PBMCs; the material itself was cDNA or gDNA.

Authors' data handling: Amplifying reference gene primers gave estimates of nucleated cell counts. The data were produced by immunoSEQ multiplex PCR, yet TCRdb's version contains in-frame clones alone and is incomplete. That table supplies the V and J calls and clone size; D and trimming were determined from the DNA. The data hold roughly 52,000 clones, with roughly 89% observed a single time. The CDR3 runs 15 residues. Germline V gene data show CDR1 as SGHAT and CDR2 as FQNNGV. Deletions cut 5 bases from V and 10 bases from J, with 21 bases between. Specimen: peripheral blood. The genes are TRBV11-2 and TRBJ2-1; perhaps TRBD1 as D (6 bases). This receptor was obtained from a man aged 35 to 55 with COVID-19, enrolled during active disease. The CDR3 protein is CASSIHPDWQGEQFF. For the CDR3, the DNA is TGTGCCAGCAGCATACACCCGGACTGGCAGGGGGAGCAGTTCTTC.